Sequencing of this TCR beta chain was carried out in a study of blood T cell repertoires in COVID-19. This CDR3 has 14 amino acids. Germline CDR1 and CDR2: MDHEN and SYDVKM. With 2 bases removed from V and 7 bases from J, the gap between germline ends came to 14 bases. The table came from immunoSEQ multiplex PCR; TCRdb's copy has only in-frame clones and leaves some out. The sample has about 250,000 clones; roughly 80% are singletons. Material for sequencing was peripheral blood. The TCR sequence derives from a man in his forties or fifties with active or convalescent COVID-19. The V and J genes are TRBV28 and TRBJ1-2; tentative D call: TRBD1 (5 bases). This CDR3 reads CASSLLGHPGGYTF. The CDR3 nucleotides read TGTGCCAGCAGTTTACTCGGACATCCGGGTGGCTACACCTTC.